These T cell receptor beta chains were read from a single sample in a study of blood T cell repertoires in COVID-19. Assay: immunoSEQ multiplex PCR; the TCRdb copy retains only in-frame clones and omits some. The table records hundreds of thousands of clones, 88% of them present only once. The sequenced sample was PBMCs or T cells enriched from blood (not recorded which). The receptors originated from a woman aged 25 to 39 who had recovered from COVID-19. Both conserved end residues are part of each CDR3. D genes are given only for firm matches. Clone size is not always given. Where it is, it says once, few, many or a class for expanded clones.

j_call v_call d_call clone_size cdr3_nt cdr3_aa
TRBJ2-3 TRBV28 TRBD2 NA TGTGCCAGCGTTCGTACTAGCGGGATGAGGGATACGCAGTATTTT CASVRTSGMRDTQYF
TRBJ2-5 TRBV5-6 TRBD2 NA TGTGCCAGCAGCTTCCTCGGGGGGGAGACCCAGTACTTC CASSFLGGETQYF
TRBJ2-7 TRBV7-9 NA once TGTGCCAGCAGCTTAGGACAGGGAGGCGAGCAGTACTTC CASSLGQGGEQYF
TRBJ2-1 TRBV4-1 NA NA TGCGCCAGCAGCCAAGATCCGGGGAGGCCTCAAGGTGAGCAGTTCTTC CASSQDPGRPQGEQFF
TRBJ2-7 TRBV14 NA NA TGTGCCAGCAGCCCGCTCGCGGCCCCCTCCTACGAGCAGTACTTC CASSPLAAPSYEQYF
TRBJ2-5 TRBV7-8 TRBD2 NA TGTGCCAGCAGCTCCGGGACTAGTGAGGAGACCCAGTACTTC CASSSGTSEETQYF
TRBJ2-7 TRBV10-1 TRBD1 NA TGCGCCAGCAGCCCGACAGGGAGAGGCGAGCAGTACTTC CASSPTGRGEQYF
TRBJ2-5 TRBV11-2 NA NA TGTGCCAGCAGCTTAGGTGTAGGGAGCGGAGAGACCCAGTACTTC CASSLGVGSGETQYF
TRBJ2-1 TRBV23-1 NA NA TGCGCCAGCAGTCCCCAGGGATCCTTCTCCTACAATGAGCAGTTCTTC CASSPQGSFSYNEQFF
TRBJ2-7 TRBV27 TRBD1 NA TGTGCCAGCAGTTTCTCCGGGACAGGGGCTCCTCCGGGCTACGAGCAGTACTTC CASSFSGTGAPPGYEQYF
TRBJ1-2 TRBV7-2 TRBD1 NA TGTGCCAGCAGCGTGAGCCGGGACAGGGGATATGGCTACACCTTC CASSVSRDRGYGYTF
TRBJ2-7 TRBV28 TRBD2 NA TGTGCCAGCAGTTTATGGGGGGGGTGGACTAGCGGAAGTAATGTGAGCTCCTACGAGCAGTACTTC CASSLWGGWTSGSNVSSYEQYF
TRBJ1-1 TRBV5-1 NA NA TGCGCCAGCAGCTTGGATGGGGGAGGAACTGAAGCTTTCTTT CASSLDGGGTEAFF
TRBJ2-3 TRBV12-3/TRBV12-4 NA NA TGTGCCAGCAGCTGGGGGCGTACGCAGTATTTT CASSWGRTQYF